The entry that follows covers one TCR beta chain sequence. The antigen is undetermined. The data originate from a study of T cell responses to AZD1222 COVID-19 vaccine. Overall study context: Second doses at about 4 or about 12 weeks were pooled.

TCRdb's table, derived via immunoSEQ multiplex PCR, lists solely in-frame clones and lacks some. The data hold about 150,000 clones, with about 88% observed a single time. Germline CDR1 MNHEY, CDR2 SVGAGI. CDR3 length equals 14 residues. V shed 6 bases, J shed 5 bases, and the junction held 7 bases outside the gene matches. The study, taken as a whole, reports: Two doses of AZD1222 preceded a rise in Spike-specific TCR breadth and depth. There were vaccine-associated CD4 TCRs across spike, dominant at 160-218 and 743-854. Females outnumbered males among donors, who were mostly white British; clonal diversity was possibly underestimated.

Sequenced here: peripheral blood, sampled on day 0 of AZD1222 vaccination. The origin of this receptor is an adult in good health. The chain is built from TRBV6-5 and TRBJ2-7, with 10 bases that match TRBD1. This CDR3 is CASRNRDRGHEQYF. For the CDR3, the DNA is TGTGCCAGCAGAAACCGGGACAGGGGTCACGAGCAGTACTTC.